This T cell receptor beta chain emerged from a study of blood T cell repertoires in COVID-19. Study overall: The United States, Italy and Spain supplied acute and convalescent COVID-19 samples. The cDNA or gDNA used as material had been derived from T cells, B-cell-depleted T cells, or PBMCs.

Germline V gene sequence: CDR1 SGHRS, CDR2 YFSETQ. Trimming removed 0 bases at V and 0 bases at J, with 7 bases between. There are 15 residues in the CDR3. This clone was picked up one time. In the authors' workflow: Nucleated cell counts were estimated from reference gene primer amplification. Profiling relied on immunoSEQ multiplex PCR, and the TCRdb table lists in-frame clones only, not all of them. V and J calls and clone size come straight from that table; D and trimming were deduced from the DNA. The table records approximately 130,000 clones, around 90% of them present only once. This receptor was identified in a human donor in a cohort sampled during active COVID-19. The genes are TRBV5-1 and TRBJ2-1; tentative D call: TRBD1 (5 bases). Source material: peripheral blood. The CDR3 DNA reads TGCGCCAGCAGCTTGGGACAGAGCTCCTACAATGAGCAGTTCTTC. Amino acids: CASSLGQSSYNEQFF.